Presented here are 19 T cell receptor beta chains from one specimen sequenced in a study of human T cells and chemical hapten exposure. TCRdb reprocessed the RACE reads with MiXCR, giving one entry per CDR3 protein. The sample records about 160,000 distinct CDR3 sequences, about a quarter being singletons. Specified time point: patch test 3, about 24 weeks after DPC sensitization. Stated treatment: therapeutic diphenylcyclopropenone sensitization with weekly scalp DPC. Material: whole blood, obtained in connection with sensitization to the hapten diphenylcyclopropenone (DPC). The receptors derive from a woman aged 18-29 years with alopecia areata. Some clones in this sample may be carry-over from other donors' samples.

This clonotype was seen only a few times. V and J are TRBV5-1 and TRBJ2-5; D unresolved. Looked up from germline, CDR1 is SGHRS and CDR2 is YFSETQ. V was cut by 7 bases and J by 5 bases, with 18 bases left in between. This CDR3 region has 14 residues. The CDR3 reads CASASGPSEETQYF. The DNA for the CDR3 is TGCGCCAGCGCCAGTGGGCCCTCAGAGGAGACCCAGTACTTC.

The V gene is TRBV7-2, the J gene TRBJ2-1, with 7 bases aligning to TRBD1. V gave up 4 bases and J gave up 6 bases; unmatched junction bases: 9. The CDR3 runs to 15 residues. Germline values: CDR1 SGHTA, CDR2 FQGNSA. The CDR3 is CASSSSTGQGNEQFF. The CDR3 DNA reads as TGTGCCAGCAGCTCATCGACAGGGCAGGGCAATGAGCAGTTCTTC.

The J gene is TRBJ2-7, the V gene TRBV4-3; 9 positions match TRBD1. CDR3 size: 17 residues. The V and J ends lost 3 bases and 3 bases, in that order; junction bases with no gene match: 12. Looked up from germline, CDR1 is LGHNA and CDR2 is YSLEER. Here the CDR3 DNA reads TGCGCCAGCAGCCAGGGGTCTACAGGGGGCTTGTTCTACGAGCAGTACTTC. Its protein is CASSQGSTGGLFYEQYF.

To note about this clonotype: At one boundary the junction diverges from the germline segment, which might be a read error. The CDR3 nucleotides read TGTGCCACCGACCGTAACTGCTTC. This codes for CATDRNCF. The rearrangement links TRBV6-6 to TRBJ1-2; D gene ambiguous. The germline V gene encodes CDR1 MNHNY and CDR2 SVGAGI (reference sequence). The CDR3 runs to 8 residues.

J is TRBJ1-2 and V is TRBV6-2 or TRBV6-3; perhaps TRBD1 as D (5 bases). V was cut by 8 bases and J by 3 bases, with 10 bases left in between. The germline V gene encodes CDR1 MNHEY and CDR2 SVGEGT. The CDR3 has 12 residues. The chain's CDR3 is CASSPRDYGYTF. CDR3 DNA: TGTGCCAGCTCCCCCAGGGACTATGGCTACACCTTC.

CDR3 region: CASSPGTVSGNTIYF. For the CDR3, the DNA is TGTGCCAGCAGCCCAGGGACAGTCTCTGGAAACACCATATATTTT. V is TRBV7-9 and J is TRBJ1-3, with 7 bases identical to TRBD1. CDR1 is SEHNR and CDR2 is FQNEAQ in the germline V gene (reference sequence). The CDR3 covers 15 residues. V dropped 5 bases and J dropped 0; count of bases not matched to a gene: 4.

This clonotype was counted between two and nine times. The chain is built from TRBV5-6 and TRBJ2-5; D is perhaps TRBD1 or TRBD2 (5 bases each). The CDR3 totals 13 residues. V was trimmed by 0 bases and J by 5 bases, leaving 8 bases between them. CDR1 is SGHDT and CDR2 is YYEEEE in the germline V gene. The CDR3 reads CASSLGGVETQYF. The CDR3, as DNA: TGTGCCAGCAGCTTGGGAGGGGTGGAGACCCAGTACTTC.

In its sample, this clonotype was seen a few times. The gene calls are TRBV27 and TRBJ2-3; D possibly corresponds to TRBD2 (6 bases). CDR1 MNHEY and CDR2 SMNVEV come from the germline V gene (reference sequence). V was shortened by 6 bases and J by 4 bases, with 11 bases between the two germline ends. The CDR3 has 13 amino acids. This CDR3 reads CASSRTTADTQYF. The CDR3 DNA sequence: TGTGCCAGCAGCCGGACTACAGCAGATACGCAGTATTTT.

The rearrangement joins TRBV2 to TRBJ2-7; D gene unclear. Trimming pared 6 bases from V and 3 bases from J, leaving 9 bases between. Germline V gene data show CDR1 as SNHLY and CDR2 as FYNNEI. CDR3 length equals 12 residues. DNA for the CDR3: TGTGCCAGCAGCGCGGACGGCTACGAGCAGTACTTC. This gives the protein CASSADGYEQYF.

The chain recombines TRBV4-2 with TRBJ2-1, with a tentative D call TRBD1 (5 bases). The CDR3 has 14 residues. Deletions cut 0 bases from V and 9 bases from J, with 12 bases between. The germline gives CDR1 LGHNA, CDR2 YNFKEQ. The CDR3 region has the DNA TGTGCCAGCAGCCAAGAGGGCCCTCAGGGTGAGCAGTTCTTC. Amino acids: CASSQEGPQGEQFF.

This clonotype has just a few counts. The chain carries TRBV9 and TRBJ2-7, with D perhaps matching TRBD2 (6 bases). The CDR3 spans 14 residues. Trimming stripped 4 bases from V and 5 bases from J, with 16 bases between. The germline CDR1 and CDR2 sequences are SGDLS and YYNGEE. The CDR3 here is CASSSRSREDEQYF. The CDR3 DNA follows: TGTGCCAGCAGCTCCCGCTCCAGGGAGGACGAGCAGTACTTC.

This clonotype was observed a few times. The chain employs TRBV9 and TRBJ2-3; TRBD2 matches at 8 bases. Trimming removed 0 bases from V and 2 bases from J; junction bases left unmatched: 14. CDR3 length: 19 residues. Germline-derived CDR1 and CDR2 are SGDLS and YYNGEE. The CDR3 here is CASSVAVSGGHTITDTQYF. CDR3 sequence (DNA): TGTGCCAGCAGCGTAGCGGTCAGCGGGGGACATACTATCACAGATACGCAGTATTTT.

This chain joins TRBV20-1 and TRBJ1-2, with D hard to call. Between the trimmed V and J ends, which lost 1 base and 2 bases, there was a span of 11 bases. CDR3 length: 14 amino acids. From germline, CDR1 is DFQATT and CDR2 SNEGSKA (reference sequence). The DNA of the CDR3 is TGCAGTGCTAGAGGAGTCAGCTTGAACTATGGCTACACCTTC. Translating it yields CSARGVSLNYGYTF.

This rearrangement joins TRBV4-3 to TRBJ2-7, with 7 bases fitting TRBD1. Germline V gives CDR1 LGHNA, CDR2 YSLEER. The CDR3 sequence is 15 residues long. V lost 0 bases and J lost 3; bases outside the gene matches: 5. CDR3 in DNA: TGCGCCAGCAGCCAAGATTTGGACAGGAGCTACGAGCAGTACTTC. Its translation: CASSQDLDRSYEQYF.

The V gene is TRBV6-4, the J gene TRBJ1-3; TRBD1 is a possible D gene (5 bases). Germline V gives CDR1 MRHNA, CDR2 SNTAGT. This CDR3 has 16 amino acids. Trimming cost V 2 bases and J 0 bases, with 11 bases left between them. The CDR3 DNA follows: TGTGCCAGCAGTGACCTGGGGACCATCTCTGGAAACACCATATATTTT. Amino acid sequence: CASSDLGTISGNTIYF.

This sequence joins TRBV7-2 and TRBJ1-1; D unresolved. Germline loops: CDR1 SGHTA, CDR2 FQGNSA. CDR3 size: 11 residues. The V end lost 10 bases, the J end lost 6 bases, and 12 bases lay between the germline ends. CDR3: CATRPPPEAFF. The CDR3 coding sequence is TGTGCCACCCGACCCCCCCCTGAAGCTTTCTTT. Filled out from reference TRBV7-2 and TRBJ1-1, the complete variable domain reads GAGVSQSPSNKVTEKGKDVELRCDPISGHTALYWYRQSLGQGLEFLIYFQGNSAPDKSGLPSDRFSAERTGGSVSTLTIQRTQQEDSAVYLCATRPPPEAFFGQGTRLTVV.

This clonotype was counted a few times. V and J are TRBV19 and TRBJ1-2; D ambiguous. The CDR3 has 17 amino acids. Germline V gives CDR1 LNHDA, CDR2 SQIVND (reference sequence). Trimming removed 4 bases from V and 3 bases from J, with 21 bases in between. CDR3 bases: TGTGCCAGTAGTACGACTCCCTTCTTAGACGTCCACTATGGCTACACCTTC. Its translation is CASSTTPFLDVHYGYTF.

The CDR3 loop reads CKPGYPYEQYF. The DNA for the CDR3 is TGTAAACCAGGCTACCCTTACGAGCAGTACTTC. The chain joins TRBV24-1 to TRBJ2-7, with no clear D. The CDR3 spans 11 residues. Germline V gives CDR1 KGHDR, CDR2 SFDVKD.

This chain links TRBV7-8 with TRBJ2-1; the D gene is possibly TRBD2 (5 bases). This CDR3 region has 19 residues. CDR1 SGHVS and CDR2 FQNEAQ come from the germline V gene. Trimming took off 1 base at V and 1 base at J, with 20 bases between the two ends. The CDR3 sequence is CASSLEGLGAAVSYNEQFF. In nucleotides, the CDR3 is TGTGCCAGCAGCTTAGAAGGGTTGGGTGCAGCGGTGTCCTACAATGAGCAGTTCTTC.